The 16 T cell receptor beta chains below come from one sample, sequenced in a study of blood T cell repertoires in COVID-19. Some clones are missing from TCRdb's copy, which holds only in-frame ones; the method was immunoSEQ multiplex PCR. The sample has about 220,000 clones, about 80% seen once; the top ten hold approximately 3%. Material for sequencing was peripheral blood. Receptors originate from a woman in her twenties or thirties who had recovered from COVID-19.

This clone was seen more than once but under ten times. The CDR3 nucleotides read TGTGCCAGCGTCGACAGCCTAGTTCAGAACACCATATATTTT. This translates into CASVDSLVQNTIYF. The chain is built from TRBV28 and TRBJ1-3; TRBD1 is a possible D gene (5 bases). The CDR3 totals 14 residues. Germline lookup yields CDR1 MDHEN and CDR2 SYDVKM. V lost 8 bases and J 7 bases, leaving 18 bases between the germline ends.

This clone was found many times. V usage is TRBV29-1 and J usage is TRBJ1-2; D gene unclear. The germline V gene encodes CDR1 SQVTM and CDR2 ANQGSEA. Trimming removed 1 base at V and 7 bases at J, with 19 bases between. The CDR3 spans 15 residues. In DNA form, the CDR3 reads TGCAGCGTTGAAGCAAGAAGGACTCCTGCGGGTGGCTACACCTTC. It encodes CSVEARRTPAGGYTF.

The chain uses TRBV2 and TRBJ1-2; D might be TRBD1 (5 bases). V dropped 6 bases and J dropped 3 bases, with 8 bases sitting between them. Germline-derived CDR1 and CDR2 are SNHLY and FYNNEI. CDR3 length: 12 amino acids. The CDR3 region has the DNA TGTGCCAGCAGGGAGGGGTACTATGGCTACACCTTC. Its protein product is CASREGYYGYTF.

The chain combines TRBV19 with TRBJ2-3, with D uncertain. Per the germline V gene, CDR1 is LNHDA and CDR2 is SQIVND (reference sequence). Between the trimmed V and J ends, which lost 2 bases and 0 bases, there was a span of 15 bases. This CDR3 contains 17 residues. In nucleotides, the CDR3 is TGTGCCAGTAGTATAACGCTGGCTAGTGCTAGCACAGATACGCAGTATTTT. Residues: CASSITLASASTDTQYF.

V and J are TRBV28 and TRBJ1-2, with D uncertain. The CDR3 contains 11 residues. Trimming took 8 bases from V and 4 from J, leaving 8 bases between them. Germline values: CDR1 MDHEN, CDR2 SYDVKM. The CDR3 DNA is TGTGCCAGCGGGAGTGGCTATGGCTACACCTTC. This codes for CASGSGYGYTF.

The sample holds one count of this clone. The chain uses TRBV6-1 and TRBJ2-7, with D tentatively TRBD2 (5 bases). CDR1 and CDR2 from the germline V gene are MNHNS and SASEGT. The V end lost 3 bases, the J end lost 6 bases, and 15 bases lay between the germline ends. The CDR3 loop spans 14 amino acids. The CDR3 loop reads CASSDRRKRVEQYF. The CDR3 coding sequence is TGTGCCAGCAGTGACCGGAGAAAGAGGGTCGAGCAGTACTTC.

The chain recombines TRBV6-5 with TRBJ2-7; 9 bases align to TRBD1. In germline, CDR1 is MNHEY, CDR2 SVGAGI. The CDR3 contains 15 residues. The ends lost 0 bases at V and 4 bases at J; junction bases unmatched: 4. The CDR3 protein is CASSYSGTGIYEQYF. CDR3 DNA: TGTGCCAGCAGTTACTCCGGGACAGGGATTTACGAGCAGTACTTC.

The chain combines TRBV7-2 with TRBJ2-7; tentatively, D is TRBD2 (5 bases). Germline CDR1 and CDR2: SGHTA and FQGNSA. Trimming shortened V by 6 bases and J by 2 bases, and 11 bases separated the two germline ends. The CDR3 contains 13 residues. CDR3 nucleotides: TGTGCCAGCAGACTAGTAGCGACCTACGAGCAGTACTTC. Translating gives CASRLVATYEQYF.

This clone was seen a single time. J is TRBJ1-1 and V is TRBV28, with D tentatively TRBD1 (6 bases). V was pared by 2 bases and J by 4 bases, with 23 bases between. Germline CDR1 and CDR2: MDHEN and SYDVKM. The CDR3 totals 18 residues. CDR3 nucleotides: TGTGCCAGCAGTTTACGAAAGGACAGCGGGGGAGGTAGCACTGAAGCTTTCTTT. Its protein is CASSLRKDSGGGSTEAFF.

The J gene is TRBJ2-1, the V gene TRBV3-1 (or the pseudogene TRBV3-2), with TRBD2 identical over 10 bases. CDR1 and CDR2 from the germline V gene are LGHDT and YNNKEL (reference sequence). The trim removed 2 bases at V and 5 bases at J, leaving 3 bases unmatched. This CDR3 has 15 residues. The CDR3 region has the DNA TGTGCCAGCAGCCAAACTAGCGGGGACCACAATGAGCAGTTCTTC. Its translation is CASSQTSGDHNEQFF.

The CDR3 DNA reads as TGTGCCAGCAGCCGACAGGGGGGTAATCAGCCCCAGCATTTT. Its protein product is CASSRQGGNQPQHF. The chain carries TRBV9 and TRBJ1-5, with 9 bases matching TRBD1. Unmatched junction bases numbered 3, after V lost 4 bases and J lost 4 bases. The germline gives CDR1 SGDLS, CDR2 YYNGEE. The CDR3 sequence is 14 residues long.

The chain is built from TRBV10-1 and TRBJ2-1, with D possibly being TRBD2 (5 bases). This CDR3 spans 16 amino acids. Germline V gene lookup returns CDR1 WNHNN and CDR2 SYGVQD (reference sequence). Deletions cut 2 bases from V and 5 bases from J, with 16 bases between. The CDR3 is CASSEEKAVTNNEQFF. The CDR3 region has the DNA TGCGCCAGCAGTGAGGAAAAAGCGGTAACTAACAATGAGCAGTTCTTC.

This chain joins TRBV6-5 and TRBJ2-3; 8 nucleotides agree with TRBD2. Germline CDR1 and CDR2: MNHEY and SVGAGI. The V segment lost 4 bases and the J segment 5 bases; nucleotides outside the gene matches: 5. The length of the CDR3 is 14 residues. CDR3 coding DNA: TGTGCCAGCAGTTTGACGAGCGGGGGAGATACGCAGTATTTT. Translating it yields CASSLTSGGDTQYF.

V usage is TRBV24-1 and J usage is TRBJ2-1; TRBD2 agrees at 9 bases. The CDR3 runs to 16 residues. The germline V gene encodes CDR1 KGHDR and CDR2 SFDVKD. J gave up 2 bases and V 5 bases, and 6 bases lay outside the gene matches. This CDR3 reads CATSAVAGVTYNEQFF. CDR3 coding DNA: TGTGCCACCAGTGCCGTAGCGGGAGTTACCTACAATGAGCAGTTCTTC.

The genes are TRBV19 and TRBJ1-4, with 10 positions matching TRBD1. After removal of 4 bases from V and 6 bases from J, the junction contained 2 bases not matched to a gene. The germline V gene encodes CDR1 LNHDA and CDR2 SQIVND (reference sequence). This CDR3 spans 14 amino acids. The CDR3 bases are TGTGCCAGTAGTACCGGGACAGGGGATGAAAAACTGTTTTTT. Its protein product is CASSTGTGDEKLFF.

For the CDR3, the DNA is TGTGCCAGCGGTAGCGGGAGGAGGTACAATGAGCAGTTCTTC. This encodes CASGSGRRYNEQFF. This sequence joins TRBV28 and TRBJ2-1, with 10 bases lining up with TRBD2. The V and J ends lost 8 bases and 4 bases, in that order; junction bases with no gene match: 5. CDR1 and CDR2 from the germline V gene are MDHEN and SYDVKM. This CDR3 is built from 14 residues.